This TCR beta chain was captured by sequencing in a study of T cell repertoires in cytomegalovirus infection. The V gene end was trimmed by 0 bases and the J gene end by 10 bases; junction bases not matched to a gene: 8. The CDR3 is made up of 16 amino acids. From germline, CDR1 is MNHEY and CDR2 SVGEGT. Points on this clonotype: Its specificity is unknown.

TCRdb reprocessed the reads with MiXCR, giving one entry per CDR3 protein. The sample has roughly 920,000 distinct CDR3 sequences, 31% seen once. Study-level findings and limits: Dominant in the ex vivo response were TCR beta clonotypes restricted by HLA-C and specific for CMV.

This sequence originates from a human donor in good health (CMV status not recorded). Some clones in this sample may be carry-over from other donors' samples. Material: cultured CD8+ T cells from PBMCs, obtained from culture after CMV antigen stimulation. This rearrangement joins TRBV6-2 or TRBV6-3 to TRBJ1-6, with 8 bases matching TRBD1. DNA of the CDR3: TGTGCCAGCAGTTACTCGAGTGCAGGGGGCGGCTCACCCCTCCACTTT. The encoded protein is CASSYSSAGGGSPLHF.